One TCR beta chain is described in this entry. Other nucleotide sequences from this sample produce the same CDR3. The table came from immunoSEQ multiplex PCR; TCRdb's copy has only in-frame clones and leaves some out. The repertoire holds 200,000 or so clones, with 65% to 85% as singletons. The trim removed 3 bases at V and 6 bases at J, leaving 3 bases unmatched. From germline, CDR1 is SGHTA and CDR2 FQGNSA. The CDR3 has 15 residues. The sample is drawn from a study of blood T cell repertoires in COVID-19. The V gene is TRBV7-2, the J gene TRBJ1-4; 11 positions match TRBD1. This sequence was found in a woman aged 25-40 years with acute or convalescent COVID-19. The sequencing input was peripheral blood. The CDR3 nucleotides read TGTGCCAGCAGCTTGGACAGGGGGCGTGATGAAAAACTGTTTTTT. Its translation is CASSLDRGRDEKLFF.